These T cell receptor beta chains were read from a single sample in a study of T cell repertoires in cytomegalovirus infection. MiXCR, applied by TCRdb to the reads, yields one record per CDR3 protein. The data contain hundreds of thousands of distinct CDR3 sequences, roughly 24% of them singletons. Sequenced sample: CD8+ T cells from PBMCs. The receptor source for this set is a human donor in good health (CMV status not recorded). Some clones in this sample may be carry-over from other donors' samples. CDR3s include the opening cysteine and the closing phenylalanine or tryptophan. Each record gives: J gene, V gene, CDR3 protein.

j_call: TRBJ1-2
v_call: TRBV14
cdr3_aa: CASSRQGNFYGYTF

j_call: TRBJ2-5
v_call: TRBV6-5
cdr3_aa: CASSYDLRSQYF

j_call: TRBJ2-5
v_call: TRBV20-1
cdr3_aa: CSARGGVSLETQYF

j_call: TRBJ2-1
v_call: TRBV20-1
cdr3_aa: CSAQTQGLAGSSYNEQFF

j_call: TRBJ1-1
v_call: TRBV4-1
cdr3_aa: CASSQDNFSGELNTEAFF

j_call: TRBJ2-1
v_call: TRBV7-3
cdr3_aa: CASTQDSYNEQFF

j_call: TRBJ1-1
v_call: TRBV29-1
cdr3_aa: CSVEGGDTNTEAFF

j_call: TRBJ2-1
v_call: TRBV27
cdr3_aa: CASAGSSYNEQFF

j_call: TRBJ2-2
v_call: TRBV27
cdr3_aa: CASSPITSGGATGELFF

j_call: TRBJ1-1
v_call: TRBV29-1
cdr3_aa: CSVEIRGRVNTEAFF

j_call: TRBJ2-1
v_call: TRBV6-6
cdr3_aa: CASTGGPYSYNEQFF

j_call: TRBJ1-3
v_call: TRBV6-5
cdr3_aa: CASSRRRPGNTIYF

j_call: TRBJ1-1
v_call: TRBV4-3
cdr3_aa: CASSQDRGLDTEAFF

j_call: TRBJ1-4
v_call: TRBV7-6
cdr3_aa: CASSLTDATNEKLFF